What follows is one T cell receptor (beta chain) and its context. These data come from a study of blood T cell repertoires in COVID-19. Profiling relied on immunoSEQ multiplex PCR, and the TCRdb table lists in-frame clones only, not all of them. The table lists roughly 230,000 clones, roughly 88% of them singletons. Germline V lookup: CDR1 LGHNT, CDR2 FRNRAP. This CDR3 comprises 16 residues. The V segment lost 5 bases and the J segment 0 bases; nucleotides outside the gene matches: 8. The V gene is TRBV12-5, the J gene TRBJ2-7, with 9 bases aligning to TRBD1. Input material: peripheral blood. This TCR derives from a man aged 35 to 55 with acute or convalescent COVID-19. CDR3 DNA sequence: TGTGCTAGTGGTCGGACGGGACAGGGCTTCTCCTACGAGCAGTACTTC. Translation gives CASGRTGQGFSYEQYF.